This TCR beta chain was observed in a study of blood T cells in healthy people across ages. Across the study: About one barcoded beta molecule per two T cells was captured by template switching.

This clonotype has just a few counts. What it recognizes is unknown. Whole-study results and caveats: Per million T cells, TCR beta diversity dropped roughly linearly as age increased. A conclusive naive versus antigen-experienced comparison was prevented by the unsorted PBMCs. Researchers judged that diversity estimates from one million T cells fell short of true values.

Alongside a J-beta primer mix, a sample-barcoded 5' primer served in a second PCR lasting about 7 to 11 cycles. From the 5' RACE reads, TCRdb called clonotypes with MiXCR, one entry per CDR3 protein. The data contain 980,000 or so distinct CDR3 sequences, roughly 43% of them seen just once; the ten biggest clones take up around an eighth. CDR3 length: 13 amino acids. Germline-derived CDR1 and CDR2 are GTSNPN and SVGIG (reference sequence). V lost 2 bases and J 6 bases, leaving 12 bases between the germline ends. The sequencing input was blood. This TCR came from a man aged 25-40 years in good health. This chain links TRBV30 with TRBJ2-3; D possibly corresponds to TRBD1 (6 bases). CDR3: CAWSSRGRDTQYF. The CDR3 nucleotides read TGTGCCTGGAGTAGCAGGGGTCGGGATACGCAGTATTTT.